This T cell receptor (beta chain) was sequenced in a study of prognosis after radiotherapy for stage I lung cancer. In the study overall: Without exception, patients with non-small cell lung cancer were deemed medically inoperable.

Amplification of TCR beta CDR3 from genomic DNA used two-round multiplex PCR. Amplification during the initial PCR round employed primers specific to each TRBV and TRBJ gene. TCRdb reprocessed the multiplex PCR reads with MiXCR, giving one entry per CDR3 protein. This table has 24,000 or so distinct CDR3 sequences, approximately 40% appearing once. The germline CDR1 and CDR2 sequences are MNHNS and SASEGT. CDR3 length equals 17 residues. V was pared by 8 bases and J by 6 bases, with 17 bases of the junction left unmatched. In this sample, this clonotype turned up a few times. Sequences were derived from PBMCs, sampled before or after stereotactic body radiation therapy (not recorded which). The chain couples TRBV6-1 to TRBJ2-3; TRBD2 matches at 10 bases. The source of this sequence is a donor aged 50 or older with non-small cell lung cancer. The chain's CDR3 is CASGLASGSLAGDTQYF. The CDR3 coding sequence is TGTGCCAGCGGCCTGGCTAGCGGGAGTCTAGCAGGTGATACGCAGTATTTT.